Listed here is a single T cell receptor beta chain. Per the study methods: Nucleated cell counts were estimated from reference gene primer amplification. Here immunoSEQ multiplex PCR was the method, and the copy in TCRdb shows in-frame clones only, minus some. V, J and clone size are those of that table, while D and trimming were read from the DNA. The repertoire holds tens of thousands of clones, around 80% seen once, with 1.2% in the top ten. These data come from a study of blood T cell repertoires in COVID-19. Turning to the study itself: T cells, B-cell-depleted T cells, or PBMCs supplied cDNA or gDNA.

The CDR3 has 16 residues. J lost 2 bases, V lost 5 bases, and 5 bases had no gene match. Germline CDR1 MDHEN, CDR2 SYDVKM. The clonotype comes from an elderly woman with acute or convalescent COVID-19. Sequenced input: peripheral blood. The chain couples TRBV28 to TRBJ2-6; 8 bases fit TRBD2. CDR3 DNA: TGTGCCAGCAGTCTGAGCGGGAGAGCTGGGGCCAACGTCCTGACTTTC. Amino acid sequence: CASSLSGRAGANVLTF.